The 22 T cell receptor beta chains in this list originate from one sample, sequenced in a study of blood T cell repertoires in COVID-19. This table comes from immunoSEQ multiplex PCR, and its TCRdb copy is limited to in-frame clones, with some not included. The data show approximately 140,000 clones, about 88% seen once. The specimen sequenced was peripheral blood. Source of these receptors: a human donor in a cohort sampled during active COVID-19.

This rearrangement joins TRBV9 to TRBJ2-5, with D maybe TRBD2 (6 bases). The CDR3 totals 16 residues. Germline CDR1 is SGDLS and CDR2 is YYNGEE. The V end lost 3 bases, the J end lost 0 bases, and 15 bases lay between the germline ends. CDR3 sequence: CASSERVVADQETQYF. CDR3 DNA: TGTGCCAGCAGCGAAAGAGTAGTAGCGGACCAAGAGACCCAGTACTTC.

The chain is built from TRBV14 and TRBJ2-1, with 13 positions matching TRBD2. This CDR3 contains 23 residues. V gave up 0 bases and J gave up 0 bases; unmatched junction bases: 17. From germline, CDR1 is SGHDN and CDR2 FVKESK. For the CDR3, the DNA is TGTGCCAGCAGCCAAGATAACCTGGGACAGGCTTGGACTAGCGGGAGCTCCTACAATGAGCAGTTCTTC. This sequence encodes CASSQDNLGQAWTSGSSYNEQFF.

V usage is TRBV6-1 and J usage is TRBJ2-1; 7 bases agree with TRBD1. The CDR3 is 20 amino acids. The junction had 14 bases not matched to a gene; V was cut back by 0 bases and J by 0 bases. Looked up from germline, CDR1 is MNHNS and CDR2 is SASEGT. The CDR3 DNA is TGTGCCAGCAGTGAAGCTGGAACAGGGGTGTTCTCGAGCTCCTACAATGAGCAGTTCTTC. Translation gives CASSEAGTGVFSSSYNEQFF.

The CDR3 loop reads CASSQDRLGTGVGYTF. The CDR3 region has the DNA TGTGCCAGCAGCCAAGATCGGCTGGGGACAGGGGTTGGCTACACCTTC. The chain employs TRBV14 and TRBJ1-2; 10 bases are shared with TRBD1. The length of the CDR3 is 16 residues. CDR1 and CDR2 (germline): SGHDN, FVKESK. The V and J ends lost 0 bases and 7 bases, in that order; junction bases with no gene match: 8.

The chain uses TRBV28 and TRBJ2-3; TRBD2 matches at 8 bases. V was clipped by 3 bases and J by 2 bases; unmatched bases: 4. CDR1 is MDHEN, CDR2 SYDVKM, per germline. CDR3 length: 15 residues. As DNA, the CDR3 is TGTGCCAGCAGTTTCGGCGGGGGGTACACAGATACGCAGTATTTT. Its translation: CASSFGGGYTDTQYF.

This chain joins TRBV6-5 and TRBJ2-7; D call uncertain. The V gene lost 0 bases and the J gene lost 3 bases, with 9 bases spanning the gap. Germline-derived CDR1 and CDR2 are MNHEY and SVGAGI. The CDR3 contains 14 residues. The CDR3: CASSYSLNGYEQYF. CDR3 in DNA: TGTGCCAGCAGTTACTCGTTGAACGGCTACGAGCAGTACTTC.

This clone was seen just once. V is TRBV5-1 and J is TRBJ1-1; TRBD1 is a possible D gene (5 bases). The germline V gene has CDR1 SGHRS and CDR2 YFSETQ. The length of the CDR3 is 15 residues. Trimming left V 5 bases short and J 3 bases short, with 17 bases between. The CDR3 loop is CASRRGFEQDTEAFF. The CDR3 DNA reads TGCGCCAGCAGACGGGGGTTCGAACAGGACACTGAAGCTTTCTTT. The full variable domain, its missing parts supplied by reference TRBV5-1 and TRBJ1-1, is KAGVTQTPRYLIKTRGQQVTLSCSPISGHRSVSWYQQTPGQGLQFLFEYFSETQRNKGNFPGRFSGRQFSNSRSEMNVSTLELGDSALYLCASRRGFEQDTEAFFGQGTRLTVV.

The chain carries TRBV24-1 and TRBJ2-5; TRBD1 aligns across 9 bases. The CDR3 totals 17 residues. Germline V gives CDR1 KGHDR, CDR2 SFDVKD. Unmatched junction bases numbered 13, after V lost 7 bases and J lost 2 bases. CDR3 sequence reads: CATSGWSGTGQQETQYF. DNA of the CDR3: TGTGCCACCAGCGGGTGGTCCGGGACAGGGCAGCAAGAGACCCAGTACTTC.

The chain links TRBV11-1 to TRBJ2-1; 8 bases match TRBD1. Losses at the gene ends were 4 bases for V and 7 bases for J; bases not matched to a gene: 6. The germline V gene encodes CDR1 SGHAT and CDR2 FQDESV (reference sequence). This CDR3 spans 14 amino acids. Written as DNA, the CDR3 is TGTGCCAGCAGCTCGGACAGGGTAAAGAATGAGCAGTTCTTC. Encoded protein: CASSSDRVKNEQFF.

The chain links TRBV7-9 to TRBJ2-3; TRBD2 matches at 10 bases. The CDR3 has 13 amino acids. Germline-derived CDR1 and CDR2 are SEHNR and FQNEAQ (reference sequence). This chain's CDR3 is CALSGGAADTQYF. The CDR3 nucleotides read TGTGCTTTGAGCGGGGGGGCTGCAGATACGCAGTATTTT. Filled out from reference TRBV7-9 and TRBJ2-3, the complete variable domain reads DTGVSQNPRHKITKRGQNVTFRCDPISEHNRLYWYRQTLGQGPEFLTYFQNEAQLEKSRLLSDRFSAERPKGSFSTLEIQRTEQGDSAMYLCALSGGAADTQYFGPGTRLTVL.

The chain uses TRBV5-6 and TRBJ2-1, with TRBD1 as a possible D gene (6 bases). Between the trimmed V and J ends, which lost 4 bases and 6 bases, there was a span of 17 bases. This CDR3 contains 15 residues. Germline CDR1 reads SGHDT; CDR2 reads YYEEEE. The CDR3 sequence: CASSRYRVEGNEQFF. The DNA for the CDR3 is TGTGCCAGCAGCCGATACAGGGTCGAAGGCAATGAGCAGTTCTTC.

The CDR3, as DNA: TGTGCCAGCAGCTTAGTTGGCGGCGTAGATACGCAGTATTTT. The encoded protein is CASSLVGGVDTQYF. J is TRBJ2-3 and V is TRBV7-2; D is ambiguous. This CDR3 comprises 14 residues. The germline V gene encodes CDR1 SGHTA and CDR2 FQGNSA. The germline V and J ends were trimmed by 1 base and 5 bases, with 10 bases remaining between them.

The chain carries TRBV7-8 and TRBJ1-2; tentatively, D is TRBD1 (5 bases). Germline V CDR1 and CDR2: SGHVS, FQNEAQ. This CDR3 region has 15 residues. Trimming took 1 base from V and 8 from J, leaving 17 bases between them. CDR3 sequence reads: CASSLGSQGGVGYTF. CDR3 DNA sequence: TGTGCCAGCAGCTTAGGCTCTCAGGGAGGCGTGGGCTACACCTTC.

V is TRBV7-9 and J is TRBJ1-2; D gene ambiguous. The germline gives CDR1 SEHNR, CDR2 FQNEAQ (reference sequence). There are 11 residues in the CDR3. V was trimmed by 4 bases and J by 6 bases, leaving 6 bases between them. This chain's CDR3 is CASSSRDGYTF. The CDR3 DNA sequence: TGTGCCAGCAGCTCCCGGGATGGCTACACCTTC.

The chain combines TRBV20-1 with TRBJ1-2; D possibly corresponds to TRBD1 (6 bases). Between the trimmed V and J ends, which lost 3 bases and 8 bases, there was a span of 22 bases. Germline V gene sequence: CDR1 DFQATT, CDR2 SNEGSKA (reference sequence). The CDR3 runs 15 residues. The CDR3 nucleotides read TGCAGTGCTAGTTCCCAGACAGGCTCCGAAGGAGGCTACACCTTC. This encodes CSASSQTGSEGGYTF.

This chain links TRBV9 with TRBJ1-4, with unresolved D. The CDR3 runs to 13 residues. Germline CDR1 SGDLS, CDR2 YYNGEE. Deletions cut 4 bases from V and 8 bases from J, with 12 bases between. As DNA, the CDR3 is TGTGCCAGCAGCCCCGAGGGATGGGAAAAACTGTTTTTT. It encodes CASSPEGWEKLFF.

This chain links TRBV27 with TRBJ2-7, with 11 bases lining up with TRBD1. V was pared by 6 bases and J by 3 bases, with 7 bases of the junction left unmatched. This CDR3 spans 15 amino acids. CDR1 and CDR2 from the germline V gene are MNHEY and SMNVEV (reference sequence). This CDR3 reads CASRPAGTGGYEQYF. CDR3 nucleotides: TGTGCCAGCAGACCCGCCGGGACAGGGGGCTACGAGCAGTACTTC.

V is TRBV6-4 and J is TRBJ2-4; D is ambiguous. V lost 6 bases to trimming and J lost 4 bases, with 19 bases between them. This CDR3 spans 16 amino acids. Germline CDR1 reads MRHNA; CDR2 reads SNTAGT. The CDR3 sequence: CASRVGPQVPKNIQYF. CDR3 nucleotide sequence: TGTGCCAGCAGGGTCGGCCCGCAGGTTCCAAAAAACATTCAGTACTTC.

V is TRBV28 and J is TRBJ1-2, with D perhaps matching TRBD1 (6 bases). The germline V gene has CDR1 MDHEN and CDR2 SYDVKM. The CDR3 has 12 amino acids. CDR3 sequence: CIGHQGNYGYTF. Here the CDR3 DNA reads TGTATCGGCCATCAGGGGAACTATGGCTACACCTTC.

The genes are TRBV3-1 (or the pseudogene TRBV3-2) and TRBJ2-1; 12 bases are a match to TRBD2. The V segment lost 7 bases and the J segment 4 bases; nucleotides outside the gene matches: 5. The CDR3 is 15 residues long. The germline V gene has CDR1 LGHDT and CDR2 YNNKEL (reference sequence). The CDR3 protein is CASTFGLAGYNEQFF. CDR3 bases: TGTGCCAGCACCTTTGGACTAGCGGGGTACAATGAGCAGTTCTTC.

The chain carries TRBV18 and TRBJ2-7; D is possibly TRBD2 (5 bases). The CDR3 totals 16 residues. V gave up 0 bases and J gave up 1 base, with 13 bases separating them. Germline CDR1 and CDR2: KGHSH and LQKENI. The CDR3 DNA reads TGTGCCAGCTCACCACCGGGTAGCGTTCGATCCTACGAGCAGTACTTC. It specifies CASSPPGSVRSYEQYF.

The gene calls are TRBV7-2 and TRBJ2-7; the match to TRBD1 covers 8 bases. The CDR3 extends over 15 amino acids. Germline V gene data show CDR1 as SGHTA and CDR2 as FQGNSA. V lost 1 base and J lost 4; bases outside the gene matches: 6. DNA of the CDR3: TGTGCCAGCAGCTTAGGAGGGACAGGCCTATACGAGCAGTACTTC. It yields the protein CASSLGGTGLYEQYF.